Following are 29 T cell receptor beta chains from one sample sequenced in a study of shared clonotypes between healthy human individuals. TCRdb keeps only in-frame clones here, not all; method: immunoSEQ multiplex PCR. The sample holds roughly 110,000 clones, approximately 70% seen once. Sequencing used memory CD8+ T cells sorted from blood. Subset in this sample: CD45RO+ cells pooled with CCR7-negative TemRA cells. These receptors all come from a woman in her twenties or thirties in good health.

The gene calls are TRBV23-1 and TRBJ2-7; 7 positions agree with TRBD1. TRBV23-1 is treated as an ORF (open reading frame) with a function not yet certain. The CDR3 is 15 amino acids. Losses at the gene ends were 10 bases for V and 4 bases for J; bases not matched to a gene: 16. This chain's CDR3 is CATGIIQGKDYEQYF. The CDR3 coding sequence is TGCGCCACCGGGATAATACAGGGGAAGGATTACGAGCAGTACTTC.

The chain employs TRBV4-1 and TRBJ1-2, with a possible D match to TRBD1 (5 bases). The CDR3 extends over 16 amino acids. V lost 0 bases to trimming and J lost 1 base, with 12 bases between them. Looked up from germline, CDR1 is MGHRA and CDR2 is YSYEKL. CDR3 in amino acids: CASSQEGDGINYGYTF. CDR3 DNA sequence: TGCGCCAGCAGCCAAGAGGGGGACGGAATTAACTATGGCTACACCTTC.

This chain connects TRBV28 to TRBJ2-5; D call uncertain. TRBJ2-7 matches the DNA end more closely, so the J call is doubtful. Germline V gene lookup returns CDR1 MDHEN and CDR2 SYDVKM. CDR3 length equals 14 residues. The DNA of the CDR3 is TGTGCCAGCAGTTTCCCGGGCAATCCCTACGAGCAGTACTTC. Translation: CASSFPGNPYEQYF.

For this clone: At one end, the junction sequence differs from germline, possibly due to a read error. J is TRBJ2-1 and V is TRBV6-4, with D perhaps TRBD1 (6 bases). This CDR3 comprises 17 residues. CDR1 and CDR2 (germline): MRHNA, SNTAGT. The CDR3 DNA is TGTGCCAGCAGTTACTCGTTCCAGGGGAACAGCTACAATGAGCAGTTCTTC. Protein sequence: CASSYSFQGNSYNEQFF.

This chain joins TRBV6-5 and TRBJ2-7; D may be TRBD1 (6 bases). This CDR3 comprises 14 residues. Germline V gene data show CDR1 as MNHEY and CDR2 as SVGAGI. The V gene lost 10 bases and the J gene lost 1 base, with 17 bases spanning the gap. The CDR3 DNA follows: TGTGCCACCTCCAGGGGTTTGTTTTCCTACGAGCAGTACTTC. Its translation is CATSRGLFSYEQYF.

This rearrangement joins TRBV6-6 to TRBJ1-3, with unresolved D. Trimming left V 0 bases short and J 2 bases short, with 8 bases between. The CDR3 is 15 amino acids. The germline CDR1 and CDR2 sequences are MNHNY and SVGAGI (reference sequence). The DNA for the CDR3 is TGTGCCAGCAGTTACTCGCGGCTAACTGGAAACACCATATATTTT. Translation: CASSYSRLTGNTIYF.

V gene TRBV5-6 combines with J gene TRBJ2-7, with TRBD1 identical over 8 bases. Germline assignment: CDR1 SGHDT and CDR2 YYEEEE. This CDR3 is 15 amino acids long. Losses at the gene ends were 4 bases for V and 2 bases for J; bases not matched to a gene: 8. CDR3 sequence: CASSRRDRRTYEQYF. The CDR3 DNA is TGTGCCAGCAGCAGACGGGACAGGCGCACCTACGAGCAGTACTTC. Based on the CDR3 plus reference TRBV5-6 and TRBJ2-7, the full variable domain is DAGVTQSPTHLIKTRGQQVTLRCSPKSGHDTVSWYQQALGQGPQFIFQYYEEEERQRGNFPDRFSGHQFPNYSSELNVNALLLGDSALYLCASSRRDRRTYEQYFGPGTRLTVT.

This chain joins TRBV5-4 and TRBJ1-1, with unresolved D. Germline V CDR1 and CDR2: SGHNT, YYREEE (reference sequence). Trimming removed 7 bases from V and 5 bases from J, with 12 bases in between. The CDR3 totals 12 residues. The CDR3 DNA follows: TGTGCCAGCTTGGGGTTAGGGACTGAAGCTTTCTTT. The encoded protein is CASLGLGTEAFF.

The chain employs TRBV7-2 and TRBJ2-5; possible D gene TRBD1, 6 bases. The length of the CDR3 is 14 residues. Between the trimmed V and J ends, which lost 1 base and 3 bases, there was a span of 9 bases. Per the germline V gene, CDR1 is SGHTA and CDR2 is FQGNSA. Here the CDR3 reads CASSLGYREETQYF. The CDR3 DNA reads TGTGCCAGCAGCTTAGGGTACAGGGAAGAGACCCAGTACTTC.

This sequence joins TRBV6-1 and TRBJ2-7, with D maybe TRBD2 (5 bases). Deletions cut 5 bases from V and 2 bases from J, with 16 bases between. This CDR3 has 15 residues. Germline CDR1 MNHNS, CDR2 SASEGT. The CDR3 DNA sequence: TGTGCCAGCAGTTCCGGGATAGCGCTCGCCTACGAGCAGTACTTC. Residues: CASSSGIALAYEQYF.

The rearrangement joins TRBV25-1 to TRBJ1-1; D call uncertain. The CDR3 contains 14 residues. Germline CDR1 MGHDK, CDR2 SYGVNS. Trimming removed 3 bases from V and 1 base from J, with 9 bases in between. CDR3 coding DNA: TGTGCCAGCAGTGATTTACAGAAGAACACTGAAGCTTTCTTT. This encodes CASSDLQKNTEAFF.

In its sample, this clone was seen a few times. The chain joins TRBV6-5 to TRBJ2-3; D gene uncertain. The V gene lost 5 bases and the J gene lost 0 bases, with 12 bases spanning the gap. This CDR3 has 15 residues. Looked up from germline, CDR1 is MNHEY and CDR2 is SVGAGI. CDR3 region: CASSPRTDSTDTQYF. CDR3 coding DNA: TGTGCCAGCAGTCCAAGGACGGACAGCACAGATACGCAGTATTTT.

The genes are TRBV27 and TRBJ2-1; no firm D call. With 6 bases removed from V and 7 bases from J, the gap between germline ends came to 7 bases. The CDR3 consists of 11 residues. Per germline, CDR1 MNHEY and CDR2 SMNVEV (reference sequence). Here the CDR3 DNA reads TGTGCCAGCAGGGGGTGGAATGAGCAGTTCTTC. Its protein is CASRGWNEQFF.

This chain joins TRBV28 and TRBJ1-5; D call uncertain. With 6 bases removed from V and 4 bases from J, the gap between germline ends came to 16 bases. This CDR3 region has 15 residues. In germline, CDR1 is MDHEN, CDR2 SYDVKM. This CDR3 is CASSPFTAGNQPQHF. The CDR3, as DNA: TGTGCCAGCAGCCCCTTCACCGCGGGAAATCAGCCCCAGCATTTT.

Points on this clone: The sample contains more than one DNA sequence encoding this CDR3. This chain joins TRBV4-1 and TRBJ1-5, with D possibly TRBD1 on 6 matching bases. This CDR3 is 16 amino acids long. V gave up 1 base and J gave up 0 bases, with 10 bases separating them. The V gene's germline CDR1 is MGHRA and CDR2 YSYEKL. DNA of the CDR3: TGCGCCAGCAGCCAAGGGACAGCTTATAGCAATCAGCCCCAGCATTTT. Translating it yields CASSQGTAYSNQPQHF.

The chain employs TRBV10-2 and TRBJ2-5; 7 positions match TRBD2. V shed 0 bases and J 4 bases; nucleotides not matched to a gene: 17. This CDR3 spans 19 amino acids. Germline CDR1 is WSHSY and CDR2 is SAAADI. CDR3 in amino acids: CASSESYLLGGSGRETQYF. CDR3 nucleotides: TGCGCCAGCAGTGAGTCGTACCTTTTGGGAGGGAGCGGGCGAGAGACCCAGTACTTC.

Concerning this clone itself: At one end, the junction sequence differs from germline, possibly due to a read error. The V call is TRBV5-8, the J call TRBJ1-1; unclear D gene. The V gene's germline CDR1 is SGHTS and CDR2 YDEGEE. This CDR3 spans 14 amino acids. The CDR3: CASSLGLVNTEAFF. The CDR3 DNA is TGTGCCAGCAGCTTAGGTCTGGTGAACACCGAAGCTTTCTTT.

This clone was counted ten times or more. The chain combines TRBV6-4 with TRBJ2-2; 8 positions match TRBD2. This CDR3 region has 15 residues. Unmatched junction bases numbered 0, after V lost 0 bases and J lost 3 bases. Germline V gene sequence: CDR1 MRHNA, CDR2 SNTAGT. The CDR3 loop is CASSDSTSDTGELFF. CDR3 DNA sequence: TGTGCCAGCAGTGACTCGACTAGCGACACCGGGGAGCTGTTTTTT.

The chain recombines TRBV4-2 with TRBJ1-1; possible D gene TRBD1, 6 bases. Trimming took 0 bases from V and 2 from J, leaving 13 bases between them. Germline CDR1 reads LGHNA; CDR2 reads YNFKEQ. The CDR3 is 16 residues long. CDR3 DNA sequence: TGTGCCAGCAGCCAAGAGGCGGGGGCAGGAAACACTGAAGCTTTCTTT. Its translation: CASSQEAGAGNTEAFF.

This clone was detected many times. The rearrangement links TRBV27 to TRBJ2-5; D gene ambiguous. Trimming stripped 6 bases from V and 7 bases from J, with 15 bases between. There are 13 residues in the CDR3. The germline V gene encodes CDR1 MNHEY and CDR2 SMNVEV (reference sequence). CDR3: CASSLVGKVTQYF. In DNA, the CDR3 is TGTGCCAGCAGCCTCGTGGGAAAGGTGACCCAGTACTTC.

The CDR3 nucleotides are TGTGCCAGCAGTTGGGACAGGGCCGGCGAAAAACTGTTTTTT. Translation gives CASSWDRAGEKLFF. V is TRBV6-5 and J is TRBJ1-4; 9 positions agree with TRBD1. CDR1 MNHEY and CDR2 SVGAGI come from the germline V gene. The trim removed 4 bases at V and 8 bases at J, leaving 5 bases unmatched. The CDR3 is made up of 14 amino acids.

Worth noting for this clone: One junction end disagrees with the germline gene, perhaps due to a read error. V is TRBV25-1 and J is TRBJ2-1; 7 bases are shared with TRBD2. The CDR3 loop spans 17 amino acids. Germline V gene data show CDR1 as MGHDK and CDR2 as SYGVNS. CDR3 residues: CASSDPEGPWDYDEQFF. In DNA, the CDR3 is TGTGCCAGCAGTGACCCCGAGGGGCCCTGGGACTACGATGAGCAGTTCTTC.

This clone turned up a few times. The V and J genes are TRBV25-1 and TRBJ2-3; D not resolved. V was clipped by 7 bases and J by 6 bases, with 14 bases between them. The CDR3 is 13 residues long. The germline gives CDR1 MGHDK, CDR2 SYGVNS. The CDR3 region has the DNA TGTGCCAGCACCAATGGTCCCGGCGATACGCAGTATTTT. Translating gives CASTNGPGDTQYF. The complete variable domain, with remaining parts taken from reference TRBV25-1 and TRBJ2-3, reads EADIYQTPRYLVIGTGKKITLECSQTMGHDKMYWYQQDPGMELHLIHYSYGVNSTEKGDLSSESTVSRIRTEHFPLTLESARPSHTSQYLCASTNGPGDTQYFGPGTRLTVL.

The chain is built from TRBV27 and TRBJ1-1; the D is unclear. V was pared by 2 bases and J by 0 bases, with 10 bases between. The V gene's germline CDR1 is MNHEY and CDR2 SMNVEV (reference sequence). The CDR3 consists of 15 residues. The CDR3 region has the DNA TGTGCCAGCAGTTTAGCCGGAGGCATGAACACTGAAGCTTTCTTT. Translated: CASSLAGGMNTEAFF.

The rearrangement joins TRBV27 to TRBJ2-1; 11 positions match TRBD2. Unmatched junction bases numbered 7, after V lost 3 bases and J lost 9 bases. The germline V gene encodes CDR1 MNHEY and CDR2 SMNVEV (reference sequence). The CDR3 totals 15 residues. CDR3 loop: CASSLVAGGKIEQFF. In nucleotides, the CDR3 is TGTGCCAGCAGTTTGGTAGCGGGAGGGAAAATTGAGCAGTTCTTC.

The chain links TRBV28 to TRBJ2-1; D might be TRBD1 or TRBD2, each matching 5 bases. The ends were cut back, 3 bases at V and 11 bases at J, with 17 bases in the middle. Germline CDR1 is MDHEN and CDR2 is SYDVKM. The CDR3 contains 14 residues. The CDR3 here is CASSFLSGTDQQFF. The CDR3 region has the DNA TGTGCCAGCAGTTTCCTCTCCGGGACGGATCAGCAGTTCTTC.

The rearrangement uses TRBV7-2 and TRBJ2-1; 8 bases map to TRBD1. Trimming at V came to 5 bases and at J to 4 bases, leaving 10 bases not matched to a gene. CDR3 length equals 16 residues. CDR1 is SGHTA, CDR2 FQGNSA, per germline. CDR3 loop: CASSKPGDRFYNEQFF. The CDR3 DNA is TGTGCCAGCAGCAAACCAGGGGACAGGTTTTACAATGAGCAGTTCTTC.

The chain combines TRBV10-3 with TRBJ2-2; maybe TRBD1 (6 bases). The CDR3 loop spans 14 amino acids. Germline V lookup: CDR1 ENHRY, CDR2 SYGVKD. V lost 3 bases and J lost 1, with 6 bases in between. The DNA for the CDR3 is TGTGCCATCAGTGAACAGGGGAACACCGGGGAGCTGTTTTTT. This sequence encodes CAISEQGNTGELFF.

This clone was counted many times. The chain has TRBV6-4 and TRBJ2-3; 9 positions match TRBD2. V gave up 8 bases and J gave up 5 bases; unmatched junction bases: 5. The CDR3 loop spans 13 amino acids. Germline V gives CDR1 MRHNA, CDR2 SNTAGT. The CDR3 loop is CASAGGPEDTQYF. CDR3 DNA sequence: TGTGCCAGCGCGGGAGGGCCTGAAGATACGCAGTATTTT.